The 27 T cell receptor beta chains reported below all come from one sample, sequenced in a study of cytomegalovirus exposure and HLA in healthy donors. Sequencing used immunoSEQ multiplex PCR; TCRdb keeps in-frame clones, though not all of them. The sample shows over 150,000 clones, 86% of them seen only once. The sequenced sample was PBMCs. The receptors here all came from a human donor in good health.

The CDR3 loop reads CATRNGLEAGAYEQYF. In DNA form, the CDR3 reads TGTGCCACCCGAAACGGACTAGAAGCCGGAGCCTACGAGCAGTACTTC. This chain uses TRBV15 with TRBJ2-7, with 7 bases lining up with TRBD2. V trimming: 8 bases; J trimming: 2 bases; junction bases outside the gene matches: 15. The CDR3 sequence is 16 residues long. CDR1 LNHNV and CDR2 YYDKDF come from the germline V gene (reference sequence). Variable domain in full (rest from reference TRBV15 and TRBJ2-7): DAMVIQNPRYQVTQFGKPVTLSCSQTLNHNVMYWYQQKSSQAPKLLFHYYDKDFNNEADTPDNFQSRRPNTSFCFLDIRSPGLGDTAMYLCATRNGLEAGAYEQYFGPGTRLTVT.

The gene calls are TRBV19 and TRBJ1-2, with 7 bases aligning to TRBD1. The V gene's germline CDR1 is LNHDA and CDR2 SQIVND (reference sequence). The CDR3 loop spans 14 amino acids. The junction had 11 bases not matched to a gene; V was cut back by 6 bases and J by 7 bases. CDR3 amino acids: CASSHTGTAPGYTF. The CDR3 bases are TGTGCCAGTAGCCATACTGGGACAGCCCCTGGCTACACCTTC.

The V gene is TRBV7-8, the J gene TRBJ1-5, with TRBD1 identical over 7 bases. CDR3 length equals 15 residues. V shed 2 bases and J 8 bases; nucleotides not matched to a gene: 9. Germline lookup yields CDR1 SGHVS and CDR2 FQNEAQ. Here the CDR3 reads CASSLIAGGQKPQHF. Here the CDR3 DNA reads TGTGCCAGCAGCTTAATCGCAGGGGGACAAAAGCCCCAGCATTTT.

J is TRBJ1-1 and V is TRBV9, with 7 bases lining up with TRBD1. V shed 3 bases, J shed 1 base, and the junction held 6 bases outside the gene matches. CDR1 and CDR2 (germline): SGDLS, YYNGEE. The CDR3 is made up of 15 amino acids. DNA for the CDR3: TGTGCCAGCAGCGCACAACAGGGGACGAACACTGAAGCTTTCTTT. Translating it yields CASSAQQGTNTEAFF.

The rearrangement links TRBV19 to TRBJ2-2; weak D call: TRBD1 (5 bases). CDR3 size: 16 residues. Germline values: CDR1 LNHDA, CDR2 SQIVND (reference sequence). Trimming stripped 0 bases from V and 4 bases from J, with 12 bases between. CDR3 in amino acids: CASSIDFRATTGELFF. For the CDR3, the DNA is TGTGCCAGTAGTATAGACTTCAGGGCAACCACCGGGGAGCTGTTTTTT.

The V call is TRBV7-2, the J call TRBJ2-7, with a weak D call TRBD2 (6 bases). The germline V gene encodes CDR1 SGHTA and CDR2 FQGNSA. V was clipped by 2 bases and J by 4 bases, with 12 bases between them. The CDR3 contains 14 residues. In DNA form, the CDR3 reads TGTGCCAGCAGCTTAACGGACGGGAGTTACGAGCAGTACTTC. It is translated as CASSLTDGSYEQYF.

The V gene is TRBV27, the J gene TRBJ1-6; D uncertain. V lost 5 bases and J lost 6, with 8 bases in between. The germline V gene has CDR1 MNHEY and CDR2 SMNVEV (reference sequence). This CDR3 contains 13 residues. The DNA for the CDR3 is TGTGCCAGCAGTAAGACATCTAATTCACCCCTCCACTTT. The encoded protein is CASSKTSNSPLHF.

V usage is TRBV5-4 and J usage is TRBJ1-3; no definite D call. The CDR3 covers 14 residues. Trimming took off 4 bases at V and 1 base at J, with 9 bases between the two ends. The germline V gene has CDR1 SGHNT and CDR2 YYREEE (reference sequence). This CDR3 reads CASSLETSGNTIYF. CDR3 sequence (DNA): TGTGCCAGCAGCCTTGAAACATCTGGAAACACCATATATTTT.

This chain connects TRBV7-9 to TRBJ2-7; D uncertain. This CDR3 has 13 residues. The germline V and J ends were trimmed by 4 bases and 0 bases, with 7 bases remaining between them. Germline loops: CDR1 SEHNR, CDR2 FQNEAQ (reference sequence). The CDR3 region is CASSSFVSYEQYF. The CDR3 DNA sequence: TGTGCCAGCAGCTCCTTCGTCTCCTACGAGCAGTACTTC.

This sequence joins TRBV29-1 and TRBJ1-1; D is unresolved. Germline V gene data show CDR1 as SQVTM and CDR2 as ANQGSEA. V was clipped by 4 bases and J by 5 bases, with 14 bases between them. The CDR3 is 13 residues long. In DNA, the CDR3 is TGCAGCGTTGGCGACCCACCGGGGACTGAAGCTTTCTTT. It specifies CSVGDPPGTEAFF.

The CDR3 nucleotides read TGTGCCAGCAGGCCACTGGCGGACTACGAGCAGTACTTC. Protein sequence: CASRPLADYEQYF. V is TRBV7-2 and J is TRBJ2-7, with D unclear. The CDR3 contains 13 residues. Germline loops: CDR1 SGHTA, CDR2 FQGNSA. V was shortened by 6 bases and J by 3 bases, with 12 bases between the two germline ends.

This clone came up a few times. The chain uses TRBV19 and TRBJ2-7; TRBD2 is a possible D gene (6 bases). Trimming left V 1 base short and J 0 bases short, with 10 bases between. Looked up from germline, CDR1 is LNHDA and CDR2 is SQIVND (reference sequence). The CDR3 extends over 15 amino acids. CDR3 residues: CASSIGGVSSYEQYF. The DNA of the CDR3 is TGTGCCAGTAGTATAGGCGGGGTGAGCTCCTACGAGCAGTACTTC.

This sequence joins TRBV13 and TRBJ2-3; TRBD1 is a possible D gene (6 bases). The germline CDR1 and CDR2 sequences are PRHDT and FYEKMQ (reference sequence). Trimming cost V 5 bases and J 4 bases, with 13 bases left between them. This CDR3 is 14 amino acids long. CDR3 DNA sequence: TGTGCCAGCAGCGCCGGGACACTGGCAGATACGCAGTATTTT. This translates into CASSAGTLADTQYF.

This chain connects TRBV4-1 to TRBJ1-5; TRBD1 matches 7 bases. V gave up 6 bases and J gave up 0 bases; unmatched junction bases: 8. The CDR3 covers 16 residues. Germline V gene data show CDR1 as MGHRA and CDR2 as YSYEKL. The CDR3 region is CASSEGGQYSNQPQHF. The CDR3 nucleotides read TGCGCCAGCAGTGAAGGGGGACAGTATAGCAATCAGCCCCAGCATTTT.

The chain carries TRBV11-2 and TRBJ2-1; 8 bases match TRBD1. Germline trimming cut 1 base from V and 9 bases from J; bases unmatched to any gene: 14. The germline CDR1 and CDR2 sequences are SGHAT and FQNNGV. This CDR3 region has 17 residues. The CDR3 is CASSLVRRGLGVSEQFF. Written as DNA, the CDR3 is TGTGCCAGCAGCTTAGTACGCAGGGGGCTAGGCGTGTCTGAGCAGTTCTTC.

The chain has TRBV6-6 and TRBJ1-1; D is undetermined. Trimming shortened V by 7 bases and J by 6 bases, and 15 bases separated the two germline ends. The CDR3 is 13 amino acids. Germline V lookup: CDR1 MNHNY, CDR2 SVGAGI (reference sequence). CDR3 loop: CASTLIGGSEAFF. The CDR3 DNA follows: TGTGCCAGCACTTTAATCGGTGGTTCTGAAGCTTTCTTT.

This clone was observed a single time. The rearrangement joins TRBV27 to TRBJ2-1; possible D gene TRBD2, 6 bases. The germline V gene encodes CDR1 MNHEY and CDR2 SMNVEV (reference sequence). The CDR3 runs 16 residues. Trimming cost V 5 bases and J 7 bases, with 21 bases left between them. The CDR3 sequence is CASSTQRSLSGNEQFF. The CDR3 DNA reads as TGTGCCAGCAGTACGCAAAGGTCTTTAAGCGGGAATGAGCAGTTCTTC.

The table lists this clone with a few counts. The J gene is TRBJ2-1, the V gene TRBV11-1; D is unresolved. The CDR3 covers 11 residues. Germline assignment: CDR1 SGHAT and CDR2 FQDESV (reference sequence). Trimming shortened V by 3 bases and J by 5 bases, and 2 bases separated the two germline ends. The CDR3 loop is CASSFDNEQFF. CDR3 DNA: TGTGCCAGCAGCTTCGACAATGAGCAGTTCTTC.

V usage is TRBV5-4 and J usage is TRBJ2-3; 8 bases match TRBD1. V was pared by 4 bases and J by 4 bases, with 2 bases of the junction left unmatched. CDR1 and CDR2 (germline): SGHNT, YYREEE (reference sequence). This CDR3 region has 13 residues. The CDR3 is CASSTQGADTQYF. The CDR3 DNA sequence: TGTGCCAGCAGCACACAGGGGGCAGATACGCAGTATTTT.

CDR3: CASSFLTSGSTGELFF. The DNA for the CDR3 is TGTGCCAGCAGCTTTTTGACTAGCGGGAGCACCGGGGAGCTGTTTTTT. This chain links TRBV11-3 with TRBJ2-2; TRBD2 matches 12 bases. This CDR3 comprises 16 residues. With 3 bases clipped from V and 4 bases from J, the junction kept 3 bases outside the gene matches. The germline gives CDR1 SGHNT, CDR2 YENEEA.

The CDR3 DNA reads TGTGCCAGCAGTCCCGGAGGCGCCGGGGGGCTGGGCAATGAGCAGTTCTTC. Encoded protein: CASSPGGAGGLGNEQFF. The genes are TRBV28 and TRBJ2-1, with a weak D call TRBD2 (7 bases). The CDR3 totals 17 residues. Trimming removed 5 bases from V and 6 bases from J, with 23 bases in between. The germline V gene encodes CDR1 MDHEN and CDR2 SYDVKM.

In DNA, the CDR3 is TGTGCCAGCAGCGTAGGGGGCTTGGGGAATGAAAAACTGTTTTTT. Its translation is CASSVGGLGNEKLFF. This chain joins TRBV9 and TRBJ1-4; possibly TRBD1 for D (5 bases). The germline V gene has CDR1 SGDLS and CDR2 YYNGEE. The ends were cut back, 0 bases at V and 5 bases at J, with 11 bases in the middle. This CDR3 is built from 15 residues.

The gene calls are TRBV2 and TRBJ2-1; 9 nucleotides align to TRBD2. Germline V gene data show CDR1 as SNHLY and CDR2 as FYNNEI. There are 14 residues in the CDR3. With V trimmed by 8 bases and J by 7 bases, 9 bases remained unmatched. The CDR3 DNA is TGTGCCAGCTCCGGGCGGGGGGGGCCGAATGAGCAGTTCTTC. Translating gives CASSGRGGPNEQFF. The variable domain in full, with the rest retrieved from reference TRBV2 and TRBJ2-1, is EPEVTQTPSHQVTQMGQEVILRCVPISNHLYFYWYRQILGQKVEFLVSFYNNEISEKSEIFDDQFSVERPDGSNFTLKIRSTKLEDSAMYFCASSGRGGPNEQFFGPGTRLTVL.

The V call is TRBV7-3, the J call TRBJ1-2; maybe TRBD1 (5 bases). The CDR3 has 16 residues. The V end lost 5 bases, the J end lost 0 bases, and 16 bases lay between the germline ends. The germline V gene has CDR1 SGHTA and CDR2 FQGTGA. CDR3 loop: CASSPTGGSANYGYTF. CDR3 sequence (DNA): TGTGCCAGCAGCCCCACCGGGGGTTCGGCTAACTATGGCTACACCTTC.

This clone has just one count. Mismatch with germline at one junction end may stem from a read error. The chain employs TRBV6-1 and TRBJ2-5, with unresolved D. Germline V lookup: CDR1 MNHNS, CDR2 SASEGT. The CDR3 is made up of 15 amino acids. CDR3 loop: CASRPPRHPQGTQYF. In DNA, the CDR3 is TGTGCCAGCAGACCCCCGCGGCATCCCCAAGGGACCCAGTACTTC.

The rearrangement links TRBV11-1 to TRBJ1-2, with 9 bases that match TRBD1. CDR1 is SGHAT and CDR2 is FQDESV in the germline V gene (reference sequence). The CDR3 consists of 16 residues. Unmatched junction bases numbered 11, after V lost 5 bases and J lost 4 bases. DNA of the CDR3: TGTGCCAGCAGCCCAAGGTTCCGGGACAGGGCCTATGGCTACACCTTC. As protein: CASSPRFRDRAYGYTF.

The genes are TRBV5-1 and TRBJ2-7, with 7 bases that match TRBD1. V shed 2 bases and J 0 bases; nucleotides not matched to a gene: 11. CDR1 and CDR2 from the germline V gene are SGHRS and YFSETQ. CDR3 size: 17 residues. The CDR3 region has the DNA TGCGCCAGCAGCTTCACCCCGGGACAGCAGAGCTCCTACGAGCAGTACTTC. This gives the protein CASSFTPGQQSSYEQYF. The entire variable domain, with the rest obtained from reference TRBV5-1 and TRBJ2-7, is as follows: KAGVTQTPRYLIKTRGQQVTLSCSPISGHRSVSWYQQTPGQGLQFLFEYFSETQRNKGNFPGRFSGRQFSNSRSEMNVSTLELGDSALYLCASSFTPGQQSSYEQYFGPGTRLTVT.